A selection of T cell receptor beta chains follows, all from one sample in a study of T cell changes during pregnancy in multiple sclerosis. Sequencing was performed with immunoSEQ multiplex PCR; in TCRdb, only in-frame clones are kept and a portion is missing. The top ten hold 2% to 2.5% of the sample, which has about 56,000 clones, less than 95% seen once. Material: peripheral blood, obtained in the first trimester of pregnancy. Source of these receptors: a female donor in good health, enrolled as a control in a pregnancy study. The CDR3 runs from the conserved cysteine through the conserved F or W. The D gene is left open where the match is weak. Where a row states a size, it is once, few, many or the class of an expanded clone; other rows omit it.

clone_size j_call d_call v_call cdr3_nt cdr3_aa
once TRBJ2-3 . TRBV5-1 TGCGCCAGCAGCTTGGTAGGCGGTCGCACAGATACGCAGTATTTT CASSLVGGRTDTQYF
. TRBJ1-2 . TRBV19 TGTGCCAGTAGTATAGTCGGTGCAGGGTTCTATGGCTACACCTTC CASSIVGAGFYGYTF
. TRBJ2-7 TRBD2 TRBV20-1 TGCAGGCCAGCGGGGATCTACGAGCAGTACTTC CRPAGIYEQYF
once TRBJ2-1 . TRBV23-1 TGCGCCAGCATAATTGAGAGCGGGCAGTTCTTC CASIIESGQFF
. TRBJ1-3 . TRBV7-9 TGTGCCAGCAGCCCGGTTAAGGGGGGGAATAGAAACACCATATATTTT CASSPVKGGNRNTIYF
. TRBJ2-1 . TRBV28 TGTGCCAGCACCCTTAACAATGAGCAGTTCTTC CASTLNNEQFF
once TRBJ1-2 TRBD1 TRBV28 TGTGCCAGCAGTCCTAGGGACAGGGGGCTGTTGAGGGGCTACACCTTC CASSPRDRGLLRGYTF
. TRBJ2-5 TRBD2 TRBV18 TGTGCCAGCTCACCGGGACTAGCACTCGAGACCCAGTACTTC CASSPGLALETQYF
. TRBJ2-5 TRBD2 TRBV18 TGTGCCAGCTCACCGGGGAGGGGTACGGAGACCCAGTACTTC CASSPGRGTETQYF
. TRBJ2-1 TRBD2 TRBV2 TGTGCCAGCAGAGGGACTAGCGGGGGCGCATACAATGAGCAGTTCTTC CASRGTSGGAYNEQFF
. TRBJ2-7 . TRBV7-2 TGTGCCAGCAGCTTGAGACAGACCTACGAGCAGTACTTC CASSLRQTYEQYF
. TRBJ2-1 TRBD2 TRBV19 TGTGCCAGTAGTATTCTAGCGGGAGGGACACTGGGTGAGCAGTTCTTC CASSILAGGTLGEQFF
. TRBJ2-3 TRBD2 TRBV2 TGTGCCAGCAGTGAATGGCTAGCGGGGAGCACAGATACGCAGTATTTT CASSEWLAGSTDTQYF
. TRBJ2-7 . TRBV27 TGTGCCAGCAGTTTAGGAGACGAGCAGTACTTC CASSLGDEQYF
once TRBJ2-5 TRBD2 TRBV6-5 TGTGCCAGCAGTTCCCCTTCTAGCGGGAGTGAGACCCAGTACTTC CASSSPSSGSETQYF
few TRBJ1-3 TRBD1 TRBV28 TGTGCCAGCAGCGAACCGACAGGACAGGCAATGCTTGGAAACACCATATATTTT CASSEPTGQAMLGNTIYF
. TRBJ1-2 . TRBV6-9 TGTGCCAGCAGTTATAGGCCAGGGTTTGACTATGGCTACACCTTC CASSYRPGFDYGYTF
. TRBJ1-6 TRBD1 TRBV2 TGTGCCAGCCAGGACAGGTCCTATAATTCACCCCTCCACTTT CASQDRSYNSPLHF
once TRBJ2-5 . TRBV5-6 TGTGCCAGCAGCCGGACAATCGGCCGAAGGTCGGCCCAAGAGACCCAGTACTTC CASSRTIGRRSAQETQYF
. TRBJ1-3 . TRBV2 TGTGCCAGCAGTCGGCGGGACTCCCGCTCTGGAAACACCATATATTTT CASSRRDSRSGNTIYF
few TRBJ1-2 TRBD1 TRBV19 TGTGCCAGTAGTCCGGACAGGGGTAACTATGGCTACACCTTC CASSPDRGNYGYTF
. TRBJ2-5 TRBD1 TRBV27 TGTGCCAGCAGTCCGTCCGGGACAGGGTATGATGAGACCCAGTACTTC CASSPSGTGYDETQYF
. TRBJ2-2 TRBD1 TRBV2 TGTGCCAGCAGCCCTGGGACAGGGACCCCCGGGGAGCTGTTTTTT CASSPGTGTPGELFF
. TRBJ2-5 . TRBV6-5 TGTGCCAGTCAGAGGGTTGTAGGTTGGGAGACCCAGTACTTC CASQRVVGWETQYF
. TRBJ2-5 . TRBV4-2 TGTGCCAGCAGCTGGAGGGGGGGGCCCACGGAGACCCAGTACTTC CASSWRGGPTETQYF
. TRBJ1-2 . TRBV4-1 TGCGCCAGCAGTCTGGGGCCAGTCCACCGTGATGGCTACACCTTC CASSLGPVHRDGYTF
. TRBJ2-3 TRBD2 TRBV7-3 TGTGCCAGCAGCTATAGCGGGGGCACAGATACGCAGTATTTT CASSYSGGTDTQYF
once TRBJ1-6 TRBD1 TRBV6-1 TGTGCCAGCAGTAAGGGACAGGATAATTCACCCCTCCACTTT CASSKGQDNSPLHF
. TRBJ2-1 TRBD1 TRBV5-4 TGTGCCAGCAGCCGACAGGGAAACAATGAGCAGTTCTTC CASSRQGNNEQFF
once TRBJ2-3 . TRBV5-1 TGCGCCAGCAGCTTGGAGGGACTTAACACAGATACGCAGTATTTT CASSLEGLNTDTQYF
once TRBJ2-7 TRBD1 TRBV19 TGTGCCAGTGCCAACCCGGGACAGACCTACGAGCAGTACTTC CASANPGQTYEQYF
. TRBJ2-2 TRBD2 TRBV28 TGTGCCAGCAGTCTAGGACTAGCTGCCGGGGAGCTGTTTTTT CASSLGLAAGELFF
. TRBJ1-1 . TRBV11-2 TGTGCCAGCAGCTTAAAATTCGACAGGAGGTTCACTGAAGCTTTCTTT CASSLKFDRRFTEAFF
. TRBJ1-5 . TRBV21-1 TGTGCCAGCAGCAAAGCCCCAGTTGCGGGGGCAAGCAATCAGCCCCAGCATTTT CASSKAPVAGASNQPQHF
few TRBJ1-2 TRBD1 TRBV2 TGTGCCGGTACAGGGGGCGGCTACACCTTC CAGTGGGYTF
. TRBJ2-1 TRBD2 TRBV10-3 TGTGCCATCAGTCCCGGGACTAGCCCCCCTTACAATGAGCAGTTCTTC CAISPGTSPPYNEQFF
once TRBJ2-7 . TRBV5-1 TGCGCCAGCAGCTTGGGGCGGGGGCCTCCCTACGAGCAGTACTTC CASSLGRGPPYEQYF
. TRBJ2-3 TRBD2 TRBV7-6 TGTGCCAGCAGCTCCCCAGCGGGATCCACAGATACGCAGTATTTT CASSSPAGSTDTQYF
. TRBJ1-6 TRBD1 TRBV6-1 TGTGCCAGCAGTACCGGGACAGAGAATTCACCCCTCCACTTT CASSTGTENSPLHF
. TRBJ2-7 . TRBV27 TGTGCCAGCAGTTCGTTTAGGGACTCCGAGCAGTACTTC CASSSFRDSEQYF
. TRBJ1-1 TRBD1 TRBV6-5 TGTGCCAGCAGTTACTCTACCAGGACAGGTCGTAGGGCTTTCTTT CASSYSTRTGRRAFF
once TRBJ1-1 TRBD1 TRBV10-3 TGTGCCACCCAGTGGGGACAGGGAGACACTGAAGCTTTCTTT CATQWGQGDTEAFF
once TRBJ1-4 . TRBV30 TGTGCCTGGAGCGAGGGCGGGACTAATGAAAAACTGTTTTTT CAWSEGGTNEKLFF
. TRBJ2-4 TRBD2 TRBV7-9 TGTGCCAGCAGCTCCCGGGGGGGGGTGGAAAACATTCAGTACTTC CASSSRGGVENIQYF
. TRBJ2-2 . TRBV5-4 TGTGCCAGCAGCTTGGACAGGGCCGGGGAGCTGTTTTTT CASSLDRAGELFF
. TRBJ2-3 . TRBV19 TGTGCCAGTAGTCCGCGGGACCGCACAGATACGCAGTATTTT CASSPRDRTDTQYF